The entry that follows covers one T cell receptor beta chain sequence. This clonotype has at least ten counts. The specificity of this receptor is unknown. Within one base of it there is no much larger clone, and no base qualities were kept. The TCR beta CDR3 regions were amplified from the RNA transcripts. For the first round of RT-PCR on the TCR CDR3, the HTBI primer set was used together with the Qiagen OneStep RT-PCR kit. Libraries were constructed in a second round of multiplex PCR, after which size selection and purification were performed. Paired-end sequencing of the libraries was performed with 100 bp reads on an Illumina HiSeq2000. The study's processing was this. Raw data were processed with SOAPnuke, discarding reads with adapters, uncalled bases, mean Phred below 15, or no exact constant-primer or identifier match. High-quality paired reads were merged with COPE v1.2.5, and unique nucleotide sequences were defined as clonotypes. Clonotypes were aligned to IMGT TRBV, TRBD and TRBJ reference segments using MiTCR v1.1. Only V-J combinations with frequency above 0.0001, covering about 99% of repertoires, were analysed. A TCS score was defined as the ratio of F50 (clonal expansion) to E x V (chaos), with BLOSUM62-based TCRdist applied between CDR3 peptides within each V-J. Welch's t-statistics and random forest reduced some 510 V-J features to around 14, which were used in a naive Bayes classifier (R e1071). TCRdb's own reprocessing of the public reads used fastp at Q25 and MiXCR and kept productive beta chains. CDR3 protein duplicates are merged, each entry listing the most common genes and DNA. The V and J calls here are based on TCRdb, not the publication. The sample has hundreds of thousands of distinct CDR3 sequences on record, 18% of them singletons. Roughly 17% of the sample lies in the top ten.

Hyperthyroidism patients were newly diagnosed, with disease duration under 2 months, and aged 18 to 65 years. Any patient with an uncontrolled infection, another autoimmune disease, pregnancy or lactation was excluded. Diagnoses were based on clinical symptoms, serum thyroxine and TRAb, thyroid ultrasound and orbital computed tomography. Blood from progressor patients was drawn when they were first diagnosed with hyperthyroidism, before any ophthalmopathy symptoms appeared. Ficoll-Paque density gradient centrifugation was used to isolate PBMCs from around 10 ml of fresh peripheral blood. Progressor patients were first diagnosed with Graves' hyperthyroidism and then developed ophthalmopathy during follow-up. Total RNA was extracted with Trizol reagent, and quality was checked on an Agilent 2100 Bioanalyzer. The data were taken from a study of T cells in Graves' hyperthyroidism and ophthalmopathy (dated by TCRdb to the late 2010s). For the study in its entirety: Peripheral blood samples were taken at initial diagnosis, before any treatment was given. A discovery cohort of about a hundred patients, roughly 45 with Graves' ophthalmopathy and more than 55 with stable Graves' hyperthyroidism, was used to find distinguishing TCR V-J signatures. Whether ophthalmopathy could be predicted prospectively was tested in an independent validation cohort made up of some 20 hyperthyroidism patients plus 17 patients who later progressed to ophthalmopathy. For training and testing, the 110 or so patients in the discovery cohort were randomly divided in a 7:3 ratio. In addition, the study compared T-cell repertoires in thyroid tissue and in blood from roughly six Graves' hyperthyroidism patients. After blood sampling, hyperthyroidism patients were treated with methimazole at a starting dose of 30 mg daily, and ophthalmopathy patients were treated with high-dose intravenous methylprednisolone. The paper reports TCR Vbeta CDR3 sequencing of approximately 140 peripheral blood samples: 43 ophthalmopathy, 75 to 80 hyperthyroidism and around 17 progressor patients. Paper-wide results and their limitations: Most expanded thyroid clonotypes (frequency above 0.001) were also detected in blood, a finding suggesting that blood repertoires may reflect thyroid immune responses. No statistical method was used to set the sample size in advance, and investigators knew the group allocation. In validation, the model predicted progression to ophthalmopathy with about 71% sensitivity and roughly 72% specificity, a median of 6.5 months before onset. Ophthalmopathy was separated from stable hyperthyroidism by a 13 V-J signature model, with 85% to 90% sensitivity and about 81% specificity obtained in cross-validation and 80%/75% obtained in testing.

V and J are trimmed by 5 bases and 0 bases, and the gene matches miss 14 bases of the junction. The germline V gene (reference sequence) yields MNHEY for CDR1 and SMNVEV for CDR2. From the cysteine through the phenylalanine, the CDR3 covers 19 amino acids. Only CDR3 DNA is held: 57 bases, read in frame from base 1. This sequence uses TRBV27 and TRBJ1-5, with 9 bases aligning to TRBD1. Sequencing input: blood. This clonotype originated in a woman aged 45-60 years with Graves' hyperthyroidism that later progressed to Graves' ophthalmopathy. The DNA reads TGTGCCAGCAGTCGGAGGCGGGACAGGGTGGAGAATAGCAATCAGCCCCAGCATTTT. This gives the protein CASSRRRDRVENSNQPQHF.